Listed here are 5 T cell receptor beta chains from one sample, sequenced in a study of neurological immune-mediated disorders. One entry per CDR3 protein results from TCRdb running MiXCR on the 5' RACE reads. Here the sample spans 66,000 or so distinct CDR3 sequences, about 3.4% being singletons. Material for sequencing was PBMCs. The receptors derive from a man aged 35-49 years with multiple sclerosis.

About this clonotype: Given a much more abundant clone one base away, this may be a read error. J is TRBJ2-2 and V is TRBV12-3 or TRBV12-4, with 7 bases lining up with TRBD1. CDR3 size: 15 residues. The CDR3 bases are TGTGCCAGCAGTCAGCCGGGACAGAACAACGGGGAGCTGTTTTTT. This translates into CASSQPGQNNGELFF.

There are many counts of this clonotype. The chain has TRBV5-1 and TRBJ2-3; TRBD1 agrees at 12 bases. Germline loops: CDR1 SGHRS, CDR2 YFSETQ. V shed 5 bases, J shed 0 bases, and the junction held 7 bases outside the gene matches. The CDR3 spans 17 residues. CDR3 in DNA: TGCGCCAGCAGACCGGGACAGGGGGCGTTCAGCACAGATACGCAGTATTTT. Translating it yields CASRPGQGAFSTDTQYF.

The table lists this clonotype with a few counts. Being one base from a much bigger clone, this may be a read error. The chain uses TRBV20-1 and TRBJ2-1; D might be TRBD2 (5 bases). There are 14 residues in the CDR3. Trimming cost V 5 bases and J 3 bases, with 14 bases left between them. Germline V CDR1 and CDR2: DFQATT, SNEGSKA (reference sequence). CDR3 DNA sequence: TGCAGTGCTCGGAAAGCGGTTAGCTACAATGAGCAGTTCTTC. Protein: CSARKAVSYNEQFF.

Ten or more counts support this clonotype. This chain uses TRBV27 with TRBJ2-5; no clear D. The CDR3 runs 14 residues. Germline V gives CDR1 MNHEY, CDR2 SMNVEV (reference sequence). V lost 5 bases, J lost 0 bases, and 10 bases lay in between. CDR3 DNA: TGTGCCAGCAGTCACCAGGAGTACCAAGAGACCCAGTACTTC. This encodes CASSHQEYQETQYF.

In regard to this clonotype: This sequence may be a read error, since a much larger clone differs from it by one base. As DNA, the CDR3 is TGCAGTGATCAGGACACATACAACACTGAAGCTTTCTTT. It specifies CSDQDTYNTEAFF. This chain connects TRBV20-1 to TRBJ1-1, with D tentatively TRBD1 (5 bases). CDR3 length: 13 amino acids. Germline CDR1 reads DFQATT; CDR2 reads SNEGSKA (reference sequence). V lost 7 bases and J lost 2, with 14 bases in between.